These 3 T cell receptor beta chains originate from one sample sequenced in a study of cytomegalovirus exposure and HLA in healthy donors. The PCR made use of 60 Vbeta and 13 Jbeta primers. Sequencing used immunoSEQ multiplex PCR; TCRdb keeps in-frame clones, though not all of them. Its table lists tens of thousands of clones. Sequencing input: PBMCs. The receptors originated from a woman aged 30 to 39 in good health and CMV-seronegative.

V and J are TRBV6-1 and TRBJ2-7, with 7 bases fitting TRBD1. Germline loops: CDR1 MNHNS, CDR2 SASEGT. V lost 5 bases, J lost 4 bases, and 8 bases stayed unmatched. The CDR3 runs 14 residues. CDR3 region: CASSNRGYLYEQYF. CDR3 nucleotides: TGTGCCAGCAGTAACAGGGGTTATCTGTACGAGCAGTACTTC.

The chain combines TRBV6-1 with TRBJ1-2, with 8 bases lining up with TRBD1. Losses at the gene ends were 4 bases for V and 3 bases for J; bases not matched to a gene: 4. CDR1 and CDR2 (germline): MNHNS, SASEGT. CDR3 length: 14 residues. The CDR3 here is CASSAQQGDYGYTF. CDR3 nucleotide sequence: TGTGCCAGCAGTGCCCAACAGGGGGACTATGGCTACACCTTC.

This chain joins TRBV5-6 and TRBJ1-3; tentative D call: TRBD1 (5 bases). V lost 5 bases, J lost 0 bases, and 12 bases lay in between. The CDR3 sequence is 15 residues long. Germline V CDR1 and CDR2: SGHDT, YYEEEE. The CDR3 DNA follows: TGTGCCAGCAGTTCGGACATAAACTCTGGAAACACCATATATTTT. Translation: CASSSDINSGNTIYF.